These 12 T cell receptor beta chains share one sample of origin, sequenced in a study of patients and donors after allogeneic stem cell transplantation (dated by TCRdb to 2018 to 2021). The library was obtained by RT-PCR. The sequencing machine was a NextSeq 550. In TCRdb, the public reads were trimmed at Q25 with fastp and aligned with MiXCR, with productive beta chains retained. Under each unique CDR3 protein, matching rows form one entry showing the most common genes and DNA. The sample has 45,000 to 65,000 distinct CDR3 sequences on record, less than 15% of them singletons. The top ten clonotypes cover around 30% of the sample. Sequencing used blood, either unsorted or a sorted T cell fraction (not recorded which). The receptors shown here come from a human donor who was either an allogeneic HSCT recipient or a stem cell or donor lymphocyte infusion donor (not recorded which). It is not recorded whose cells these are; they may come from a transplant donor.

In this sample, this clonotype turned up many times. The rearrangement uses TRBV7-9 and TRBJ1-1; perhaps TRBD1 as D (6 bases). This CDR3 region has 14 residues. CDR1 and CDR2 (germline): SEHNR, FQNEAQ (reference sequence). V was trimmed by 1 base and J by 4 bases, leaving 10 bases between them. The CDR3 spells CASSLVGGGTEAFF. CDR3 nucleotide sequence: TGTGCCAGCAGCTTAGTTGGAGGGGGCACTGAAGCTTTCTTT. Variable domain in full (rest from reference TRBV7-9 and TRBJ1-1): DTGVSQNPRHKITKRGQNVTFRCDPISEHNRLYWYRQTLGQGPEFLTYFQNEAQLEKSRLLSDRFSAERPKGSFSTLEIQRTEQGDSAMYLCASSLVGGGTEAFFGQGTRLTVV.

This clonotype was seen many times. CDR3 DNA: TGTGCCAGCAGTTACTCGGACACCAATGAAGCTTTCTTT. Translating gives CASSYSDTNEAFF. This chain links TRBV6-2 or TRBV6-3 with TRBJ1-1; a possible D gene is TRBD1 (5 bases). CDR3 length: 13 residues. CDR1 is MNHEY, CDR2 SVGEGT, per germline. Trimming stripped 0 bases from V and 7 bases from J, with 9 bases between.

The V gene is TRBV20-1, the J gene TRBJ2-5; D is undetermined. The CDR3 is made up of 10 amino acids. Trimming pared 6 bases from V and 5 bases from J, leaving 7 bases between. The germline V gene encodes CDR1 DFQATT and CDR2 SNEGSKA (reference sequence). DNA of the CDR3: TGCAGTGCCGTATACGAGACCCAGTACTTC. Translating it yields CSAVYETQYF.

The rearrangement uses TRBV5-1 and TRBJ1-5; 10 positions match TRBD1. The CDR3 spans 17 residues. After removal of 0 bases from V and 4 bases from J, the junction contained 7 bases not matched to a gene. CDR1 and CDR2 from the germline V gene are SGHRS and YFSETQ. CDR3 loop: CASSLEPGTGENQPQHF. The CDR3 DNA is TGCGCCAGCAGCTTGGAACCTGGGACAGGGGAAAATCAGCCCCAGCATTTT.

The rearrangement joins TRBV5-1 to TRBJ1-2; D ambiguous. In germline, CDR1 is SGHRS, CDR2 YFSETQ. Trimming shortened V by 0 bases and J by 8 bases, and 8 bases separated the two germline ends. The CDR3 loop spans 12 amino acids. The CDR3: CASSLGLEGYTF. The DNA of the CDR3 is TGCGCCAGCAGCTTGGGGCTCGAGGGCTACACCTTC.

The V gene is TRBV29-1, the J gene TRBJ2-1; possibly TRBD2 for D (6 bases). Trimming took off 4 bases at V and 9 bases at J, with 19 bases between the two ends. Germline V CDR1 and CDR2: SQVTM, ANQGSEA. The CDR3 covers 14 residues. The DNA of the CDR3 is TGCAGCGTTGGGGGTAGCCCCCACGGGAGTGAGCAGTTCTTC. The encoded protein is CSVGGSPHGSEQFF.

The CDR3 DNA reads as TGCGCCAGCAGTTCCGGGGGCGCGTTCTACGAGCAGTACTTC. Its translation: CASSSGGAFYEQYF. The chain combines TRBV5-1 with TRBJ2-7; D may be TRBD1 or TRBD2 (6 bases each). This CDR3 has 14 amino acids. The V gene lost 5 bases and the J gene lost 3 bases, with 15 bases spanning the gap. CDR1 and CDR2 (germline): SGHRS, YFSETQ.

Ten or more counts support this clonotype. The V gene is TRBV12-3 or TRBV12-4, the J gene TRBJ1-1, with 10 bases fitting TRBD1. The CDR3 consists of 17 residues. J gave up 1 base and V 6 bases, and 11 bases lay outside the gene matches. CDR3 nucleotides: TGTGCCAGCAGACCGGGACAGGGGTTGCATTGGAACACTGAAGCTTTCTTT. It encodes CASRPGQGLHWNTEAFF.

This clonotype occurred many times. The chain has TRBV20-1 and TRBJ1-1; TRBD1 is a possible D gene (5 bases). The V gene's germline CDR1 is DFQATT and CDR2 SNEGSKA (reference sequence). The CDR3 loop spans 13 amino acids. Deletions cut 3 bases from V and 1 base from J, with 9 bases between. The CDR3 here is CSASGHANTEAFF. As DNA, the CDR3 is TGCAGTGCTAGTGGACACGCGAACACTGAAGCTTTCTTT.

V and J are TRBV20-1 and TRBJ1-5; no clear D. CDR1 is DFQATT and CDR2 is SNEGSKA in the germline V gene (reference sequence). Trimming left V 3 bases short and J 2 bases short, with 20 bases between. This CDR3 is built from 17 residues. CDR3 nucleotide sequence: TGCAGTGCTAGCGCCGGTAGGAGCGAGTGGGGCAATCAGCCCCAGCATTTT. It yields the protein CSASAGRSEWGNQPQHF.

This clonotype was picked up a small number of times. This sequence joins TRBV7-2 and TRBJ2-7; TRBD1 might be the D (6 bases). V lost 5 bases, J lost 0 bases, and 14 bases lay in between. CDR1 is SGHTA and CDR2 is FQGNSA in the germline V gene. The CDR3 covers 15 residues. The CDR3 is CASSPFTGSSYEQYF. CDR3 DNA sequence: TGTGCCAGCAGCCCCTTCACAGGGTCCTCCTACGAGCAGTACTTC.

This clonotype was detected only a few times. The chain is built from TRBV2 and TRBJ2-1; 9 bases line up with TRBD2. V trimming: 6 bases; J trimming: 15 bases; junction bases outside the gene matches: 9. The CDR3 length is 12 residues. Germline lookup yields CDR1 SNHLY and CDR2 FYNNEI. The CDR3 spells CASRLRTSELFF. The DNA of the CDR3 is TGTGCCAGCAGGCTCCGGACTAGCGAATTGTTCTTC. The full variable domain, with the rest looked up from reference TRBV2 and TRBJ2-1, is EPEVTQTPSHQVTQMGQEVILRCVPISNHLYFYWYRQILGQKVEFLVSFYNNEISEKSEIFDDQFSVERPDGSNFTLKIRSTKLEDSAMYFCASRLRTSELFFGPGTRLTVL.